This T cell receptor (beta chain) is drawn from a study of cytomegalovirus exposure and HLA in healthy donors. The CDR3 covers 17 residues. Germline CDR1 MNHEY, CDR2 SMNVEV (reference sequence). J gave up 5 bases and V 7 bases, and 17 bases lay outside the gene matches. Primers for the PCR totalled 60 Vbeta and 13 Jbeta. Using immunoSEQ multiplex PCR, the repertoire was profiled, and TCRdb retains in-frame clones only, with some absent. The sample lists approximately 70,000 clones, over 75% seen once, with over 9.5% in the top ten. Healthy individuals who donated bone marrow served as the donors. The chain uses TRBV27 and TRBJ2-1; TRBD2 agrees at 7 bases. Material: PBMCs. This receptor was obtained from a middle-aged man in good health and CMV-seronegative. CDR3 DNA: TGTGCCAGCACCACCTCACTCGGACTAGAAGGTCACAATGAGCAGTTCTTC. This gives the protein CASTTSLGLEGHNEQFF.